This TCR beta chain derives from a study of TIL therapy for anti-PD-1-resistant metastatic lung cancer. Study as a whole: Progressing patients received lymphodepletion, expanded TIL infusion and IL-2. Tumors had a median PD-L1 proportion score of about 6%. Study-wide findings and caveats: Infused TIL clonotypes partially replaced the baseline blood repertoire, then decayed over months.

Germline assignment: CDR1 LNHDA and CDR2 SQIVND (reference sequence). The J segment lost 4 bases and the V segment lost 6 bases, leaving 5 bases of the junction unmatched. The CDR3 spans 16 residues. This was the immunoSEQ v3 assay. TCRdb's copy holds only in-frame clones and misses some; the assay was immunoSEQ multiplex PCR. The sample consists of around 59,000 clones, 69% of them appearing once. Time point given: pre-treatment sample, taken before nivolumab and TIL therapy. In regard to this clone: Its target is unknown.

This chain links TRBV19 with TRBJ2-3, with 15 bases lining up with TRBD2. This TCR derives from a person aged 25 to 80 with non-small cell lung cancer. Specimen: blood, collected at baseline. CDR3 sequence: CASSQWTSGGADTQYF. The CDR3 DNA sequence: TGTGCCAGTAGCCAGTGGACTAGCGGGGGGGCAGATACGCAGTATTTT.